This TCR beta chain was observed in a study of neurological immune-mediated disorders. Whole-study context: Multiple sclerosis patients (n = 34) included around 31 with relapsing-remitting and 3 with secondary progressive disease.

Germline assignment: CDR1 SGHTS and CDR2 YDEGEE. The CDR3 has 17 residues. TCRdb re-derived calls from the 5' RACE reads in MiXCR, one entry per CDR3 protein. The sample lists tens of thousands of distinct CDR3 sequences; less than 5.5% were seen once. About this clonotype itself: At one boundary the junction diverges from the germline segment, which might be a read error.

V is TRBV5-8 and J is TRBJ1-5; 9 nucleotides agree with TRBD1. Sample: PBMCs. This receptor was obtained from a man aged 25 to 40 with multiple sclerosis. The CDR3 DNA follows: TGTGCCAGCAGCTTGTCACAGGGGGCTTTTAACAATCAGCCCCAGAATTTT. It codes for CASSLSQGAFNNQPQNF.